What follows are 5 T cell receptor beta chains derived from one specimen sequenced in a study of T-cell memory formation after mild COVID-19. Each CDR3 protein gets one entry after TCRdb re-called the 5' RACE reads with MiXCR. The sample shows 29,000 or so distinct CDR3 sequences, around 12% of them seen only once. The material sequenced was PBMCs or a T cell subset sorted from them (not recorded which). The receptors were sampled from an adult woman who had mild COVID-19 (a few samples of this study predate the infection). Cell type and time point are not known.

This clonotype was counted at least ten times. This CDR3 fails to terminate in the conserved phenylalanine or tryptophan, so it likely reflects a read error. The rearrangement uses TRBV5-6 and TRBJ2-3; D remains ambiguous. This CDR3 region has 15 residues. The V gene's germline CDR1 is SGHDT and CDR2 YYEEEE. Trimming removed 7 bases at V and 5 bases at J, with 20 bases between. The CDR3 loop is CASLRTVQWGDTQYS. The CDR3 DNA sequence: TGTGCCAGCCTCCGAACAGTGCAGTGGGGAGATACGCAGTATTCT.

This clonotype was observed at least ten times. V is TRBV15 and J is TRBJ1-5; TRBD1 is a possible D gene (6 bases). Trimming removed 6 bases at V and 0 bases at J, with 21 bases between. Germline assignment: CDR1 LNHNV and CDR2 YYDKDF (reference sequence). The CDR3 covers 18 residues. DNA for the CDR3: TGTGCCACCAGTCGGGGGGACACCTCATTTTATAGCAATCAGCCCCAGCATTTT. Its translation is CATSRGDTSFYSNQPQHF.

This clonotype was seen ten or more times. The V gene is TRBV7-9, the J gene TRBJ2-5; D perhaps matches TRBD1 (7 bases). CDR3 length: 15 amino acids. V lost 2 bases and J 2 bases, leaving 12 bases between the germline ends. CDR1 is SEHNR and CDR2 is FQNEAQ in the germline V gene (reference sequence). In nucleotides, the CDR3 is TGTGCCAGCAGCTTACCGCAGGGGGGACAAGAGACCCAGTACTTC. Translated, it gives CASSLPQGGQETQYF.

This clonotype appeared many times. V usage is TRBV4-3 and J usage is TRBJ2-7; tentatively, D is TRBD2 (5 bases). The CDR3 sequence is 14 residues long. V lost 0 bases to trimming and J lost 5 bases, with 11 bases between them. Germline V lookup: CDR1 LGHNA, CDR2 YSLEER. As DNA, the CDR3 is TGCGCCAGCAGCCAAGATTTCGGGGTCGACGAGCAGTACTTC. Its translation is CASSQDFGVDEQYF.

The chain has TRBV7-6 and TRBJ2-1; D is unclear. CDR1 is SGHVS and CDR2 is FNYEAQ in the germline V gene. The CDR3 is 12 residues long. Trimming pared 8 bases from V and 2 bases from J, leaving 7 bases between. The CDR3: CASGLTYNEQFF. In nucleotides, the CDR3 is TGTGCCAGCGGCCTCACCTACAATGAGCAGTTCTTC.